This is a list of T cell receptor beta chains from one sample in a study of molecular identifiers for immune sequencing clone quantification. TCRdb used MiXCR to reprocess the PCR reads, holding one entry per CDR3 protein. Among about 640,000 distinct CDR3 sequences listed, nearly 20% were seen once. Specimen: naive CD8+ T cells from blood, with Jurkat cell RNA spiked in. These receptors all come from a human donor in good health. Some libraries in this study had Jurkat cell RNA spiked in. Each CDR3 is given with its conserved first and last residue. A D gene is named only where the DNA matches it firmly. Clone size is not always given. Where it is, it says once, few, many or a class for expanded clones.

v_gene: TRBV29-1
d_gene: TRBD1
j_gene: TRBJ1-1
abundance: many
CDR3aa: CSVAEGAGDGTEAFF
CDR3nt: TGCAGCGTTGCGGAGGGGGCCGGGGATGGGACTGAAGCTTTCTTT

v_gene: TRBV7-9
d_gene: -
j_gene: TRBJ2-3
abundance: -
CDR3aa: CAGSSYTDTQYF
CDR3nt: TGTGCCGGCAGCAGTTACACAGATACGCAGTATTTT

v_gene: TRBV29-1
d_gene: TRBD1
j_gene: TRBJ2-7
abundance: many
CDR3aa: CSVKVTGEAYEQYF
CDR3nt: TGCAGCGTGAAAGTGACAGGGGAAGCCTACGAGCAGTACTTC

v_gene: TRBV19
d_gene: -
j_gene: TRBJ2-3
abundance: -
CDR3aa: CASSISGGSETDTQYF
CDR3nt: TGTGCCAGTAGTATTTCCGGGGGCTCTGAGACAGATACGCAGTATTTT

v_gene: TRBV27
d_gene: -
j_gene: TRBJ1-6
abundance: -
CDR3aa: CASSWGGTSPLHF
CDR3nt: TGTGCCAGCAGTTGGGGCGGGACCTCACCCCTCCACTTT

v_gene: TRBV4-3
d_gene: -
j_gene: TRBJ2-7
abundance: -
CDR3aa: CASSQDRSGSYEQHF
CDR3nt: TGCGCCAGCAGCCAAGACCGTTCCGGCTCCTACGAGCAGCACTTC

v_gene: TRBV7-9
d_gene: -
j_gene: TRBJ2-7
abundance: few
CDR3aa: CASSLATIPYEQYF
CDR3nt: TGTGCCAGCAGCCTAGCAACAATTCCCTACGAGCAGTACTTC

v_gene: TRBV25-1
d_gene: TRBD1
j_gene: TRBJ2-7
abundance: many
CDR3aa: CASSDSRDRGLEQYF
CDR3nt: TGTGCCAGCAGTGACAGCCGGGACAGGGGGCTCGAGCAGTACTTC

v_gene: TRBV20-1
d_gene: TRBD2
j_gene: TRBJ2-7
abundance: many
CDR3aa: CSAETGGSSYEQYF
CDR3nt: TGCAGTGCTGAAACCGGGGGGAGCTCCTACGAGCAGTACTTC

v_gene: TRBV6-2/TRBV6-3
d_gene: TRBD2
j_gene: TRBJ2-1
abundance: few
CDR3aa: CASSNWTSGSSEQFF
CDR3nt: TGTGCCAGCAGTAATTGGACTAGCGGGAGCTCCGAGCAGTTCTTC

v_gene: TRBV28
d_gene: -
j_gene: TRBJ1-6
abundance: many
CDR3aa: CASSPLGDSPLHF
CDR3nt: TGTGCCAGCAGCCCCCTTGGGGATTCACCCCTCCACTTT

v_gene: TRBV19
d_gene: TRBD2
j_gene: TRBJ2-7
abundance: -
CDR3aa: CASSGGLANEQYF
CDR3nt: TGTGCCAGTAGTGGAGGACTAGCCAACGAGCAGTACTTC

v_gene: TRBV5-8
d_gene: -
j_gene: TRBJ1-1
abundance: few
CDR3aa: CASSLQQNTEAFF
CDR3nt: TGTGCCAGCAGCTTGCAACAGAACACTGAAGCTTTCTTT

v_gene: TRBV6-1
d_gene: -
j_gene: TRBJ1-1
abundance: many
CDR3aa: CASSPRDGLEAFF
CDR3nt: TGTGCCAGCAGCCCCCGGGACGGCCTAGAAGCTTTCTTT

v_gene: TRBV6-2/TRBV6-3
d_gene: -
j_gene: TRBJ2-6
abundance: many
CDR3aa: CAIGGFGANVLTF
CDR3nt: TGTGCCATTGGGGGGTTTGGGGCCAACGTCCTGACTTTC

v_gene: TRBV5-1
d_gene: TRBD2
j_gene: TRBJ2-5
abundance: many
CDR3aa: CASSTTGLGIQETQYF
CDR3nt: TGCGCCAGCAGTACAACGGGACTAGGCATCCAAGAGACCCAGTACTTC